This TCR beta chain comes out of a study of T cells after posttransplantation cyclophosphamide. Findings and caveats of the study: TRB overlap between skin or GI tissue T cells and blood was limited. Recipient CMV seropositivity and CMV reactivation strongly tracked TRB clonality.

This clone showed up just once. The antigen remains unidentified. The data were produced by immunoSEQ multiplex PCR, yet TCRdb's version contains in-frame clones alone and is incomplete. The table shows under 5,000 clones, with 95% occurring only once. Per germline, CDR1 SGHTA and CDR2 FQGNSA. V lost 8 bases, J lost 5 bases, and 9 bases lay in between. The CDR3 runs 11 residues. V gene TRBV7-2 combines with J gene TRBJ2-5, with a weak D call TRBD2 (6 bases). This TCR was recovered from a man aged 45-65 years. Sequenced input: naive CD4+ T cells sorted from PBMCs. Written as DNA, the CDR3 is TGTGCCAGCGGACGGGGGGAGACCCAGTACTTC. Protein sequence: CASGRGETQYF.